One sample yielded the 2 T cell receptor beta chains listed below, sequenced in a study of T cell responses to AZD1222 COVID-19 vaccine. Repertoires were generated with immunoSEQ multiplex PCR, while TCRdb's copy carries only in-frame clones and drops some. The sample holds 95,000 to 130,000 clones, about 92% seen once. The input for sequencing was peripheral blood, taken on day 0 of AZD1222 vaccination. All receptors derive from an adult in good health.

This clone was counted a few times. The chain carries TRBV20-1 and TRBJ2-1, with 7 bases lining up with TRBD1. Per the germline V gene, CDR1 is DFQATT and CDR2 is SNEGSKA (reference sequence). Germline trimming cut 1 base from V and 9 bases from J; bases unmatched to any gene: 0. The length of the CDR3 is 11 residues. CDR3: CSARGDSEQFF. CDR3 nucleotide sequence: TGCAGTGCTAGAGGGGACAGTGAGCAGTTCTTC.

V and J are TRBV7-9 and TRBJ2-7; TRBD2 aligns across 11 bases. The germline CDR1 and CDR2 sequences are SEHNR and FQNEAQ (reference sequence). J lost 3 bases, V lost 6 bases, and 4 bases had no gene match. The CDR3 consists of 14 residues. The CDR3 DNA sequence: TGTGCCAGCAGTCCCGGGACTAGCGGCTACGAGCAGTACTTC. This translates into CASSPGTSGYEQYF.